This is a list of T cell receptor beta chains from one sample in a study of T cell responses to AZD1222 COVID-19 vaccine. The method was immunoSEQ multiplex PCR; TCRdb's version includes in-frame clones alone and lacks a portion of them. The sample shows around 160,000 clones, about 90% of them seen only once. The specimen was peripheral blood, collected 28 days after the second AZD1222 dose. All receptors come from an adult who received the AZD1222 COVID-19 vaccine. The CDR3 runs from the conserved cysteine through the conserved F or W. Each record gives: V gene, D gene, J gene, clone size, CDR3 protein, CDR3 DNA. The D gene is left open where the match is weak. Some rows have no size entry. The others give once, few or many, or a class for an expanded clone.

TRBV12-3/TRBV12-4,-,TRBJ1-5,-,CASRGGGNQPQHF,TGTGCCAGCAGAGGGGGTGGCAATCAGCCCCAGCATTTT
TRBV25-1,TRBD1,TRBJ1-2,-,CASRADRGPTYYGYTF,TGTGCCAGCAGAGCCGACAGGGGGCCGACTTATTATGGCTACACCTTC
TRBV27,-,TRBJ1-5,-,CASRSYSNQPQHF,TGTGCCAGCAGGTCATATAGCAATCAGCCCCAGCATTTT
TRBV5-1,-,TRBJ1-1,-,CASSTGTVMNTEAFF,TGCGCCAGCAGCACCGGGACGGTGATGAACACTGAAGCTTTCTTT
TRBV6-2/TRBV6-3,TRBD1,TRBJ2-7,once,CASSYPGAGGYEQYF,TGTGCCAGCAGTTACCCCGGGGCAGGGGGCTACGAGCAGTACTTC
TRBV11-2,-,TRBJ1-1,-,CASSLEGRQEAFF,TGTGCCAGCAGCTTGGAGGGACGGCAAGAAGCTTTCTTT
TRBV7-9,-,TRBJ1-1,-,CASSLAYSNTEAFF,TGTGCCAGCAGCTTAGCCTACTCGAACACTGAAGCTTTCTTT
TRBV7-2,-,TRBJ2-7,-,CASSLEGPAPYEQYF,TGTGCCAGCAGCTTAGAGGGGCCCGCCCCGTACGAGCAGTACTTC
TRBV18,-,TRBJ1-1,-,CASSRGIETEAFF,TGTGCCAGCTCACGGGGAATTGAGACTGAAGCTTTCTTT
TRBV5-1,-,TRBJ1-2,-,CASSLAPGNGYGYTF,TGCGCCAGCAGCTTGGCCCCAGGGAACGGCTATGGCTACACCTTC
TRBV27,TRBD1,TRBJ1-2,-,CASSLSPGQGLANYGYTF,TGTGCCAGCAGTTTATCGCCGGGACAGGGTTTAGCTAACTATGGCTACACCTTC
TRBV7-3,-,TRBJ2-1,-,CASSWAGPPGDSYNEQFF,TGTGCCAGCAGCTGGGCCGGGCCACCGGGGGACTCCTACAATGAGCAGTTCTTC
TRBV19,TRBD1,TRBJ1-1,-,CAIGDRGSTEAFF,TGTGCCATAGGGGACAGGGGGAGCACTGAAGCTTTCTTT
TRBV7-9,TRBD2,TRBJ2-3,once,CASSSSSGASTDTQYF,TGTGCCAGCAGCTCCAGTAGCGGGGCTAGCACAGATACGCAGTATTTT
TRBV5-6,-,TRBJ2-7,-,CASSFSGASYEQYF,TGTGCCAGCAGCTTCTCGGGGGCTTCCTACGAGCAGTACTTC
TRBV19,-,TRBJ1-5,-,CASSIGGGSNQPQHF,TGTGCCAGTAGTATCGGGGGGGGTAGCAATCAGCCCCAGCATTTT
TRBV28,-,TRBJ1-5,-,CASSFFGELQHF,-
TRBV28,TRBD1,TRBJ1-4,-,CASSRYWTGSNEKLFF,TGTGCCAGCAGTCGCTATTGGACAGGGTCTAATGAAAAACTGTTTTTT